This T cell receptor (beta chain) emerged from a study of CD8+ T cells in alopecia areata. Stated treatment: oral pan-JAK inhibitor, 5-10 mg twice daily. Peripheral blood, together with lesional scalp punch biopsies, was collected from alopecia areata patients. This CDR3 has 14 amino acids. Germline CDR1 is SGHRS and CDR2 is YFSETQ. The V segment lost 7 bases and the J segment 7 bases; nucleotides outside the gene matches: 8. Reverse transcription of extracted RNA yielded cDNA, which provided the sequencing template. Here immunoSEQ multiplex PCR was the method, and the copy in TCRdb shows in-frame clones only, minus some. Among around 180,000 clones listed, around 64% were seen once.

The chain links TRBV5-1 to TRBJ2-1, with 10 bases fitting TRBD2. The sequence was obtained from a human donor with alopecia areata. Specimen: CD4+ T cells sorted from blood, collected at week 49, from a patient treated with tofacitinib. CDR3 sequence (DNA): TGCGCCAGCCTTAGCGGGGGGACGAATAATGAGCAGTTCTTC. Amino acids: CASLSGGTNNEQFF.